The source of this TCR beta chain is a study of brain T cells in children with intractable seizures. Profiling relied on immunoSEQ multiplex PCR, and the TCRdb table lists in-frame clones only, not all of them. The sample has hundreds of thousands of clones; about 93% are singletons. Indicated time point: blood from clinic visit 5 months post-surgery; TSC patient then seizure free. Only cases whose brain tissue showed the highest T cell transcript signatures were sequenced. With 8 bases clipped from V and 4 bases from J, the junction kept 2 bases outside the gene matches. CDR1 is SGHTA and CDR2 is FQGNSA in the germline V gene. There are 13 residues in the CDR3.

This specimen was peripheral blood, taken approximately 5 months after surgery. The origin of this receptor is a boy under two years old with tuberous sclerosis and intractable seizures. This chain links TRBV7-2 with TRBJ2-3; 11 bases line up with TRBD1. CDR3: CASGQGASDTQYF. In nucleotides, the CDR3 is TGTGCCAGCGGACAGGGGGCCTCAGATACGCAGTATTTT.